This T cell receptor beta chain was sequenced during a study of T cells in Graves' hyperthyroidism and ophthalmopathy (dated by TCRdb to about 2019). In the study overall: Peripheral blood was collected at initial diagnosis, before any treatment. To identify distinguishing TCR V-J signatures, a discovery cohort of 90 to 100 patients was used, comprising 43 with Graves' ophthalmopathy and 57 with stable Graves' hyperthyroidism. Prospective prediction of ophthalmopathy was tested in an independent validation cohort of 18 to 20 hyperthyroidism patients and some 17 patients who later progressed to ophthalmopathy. For training and testing, the 100 or so patients in the discovery cohort were randomly divided in a 7:3 ratio. In several Graves' hyperthyroidism patients, the study also compared T-cell repertoires from thyroid tissue with T-cell repertoires from blood. Following sampling, methimazole starting at 30 mg daily was given to hyperthyroidism patients, and high-dose intravenous methylprednisolone was given to ophthalmopathy patients. The paper reports TCR Vbeta CDR3 sequencing of over 120 peripheral blood samples: some 41 ophthalmopathy, under 80 hyperthyroidism and about 17 progressor patients.

Ophthalmopathy patients had moderately to severely active disease, Clinical Activity Score of at least 3, NOSPECS grade of at least 4, and duration under 3 months. Any patient with an uncontrolled infection, another autoimmune disease, pregnancy or lactation was excluded. Diagnoses were established on the basis of clinical symptoms, serum thyroxine and TRAb, thyroid ultrasound, and orbital computed tomography. PBMCs were isolated from approximately 10 ml of fresh peripheral blood by Ficoll-Paque density gradient centrifugation. Total RNA was extracted with Trizol reagent, and quality was checked on an Agilent 2100 Bioanalyzer. General conclusions and limits of the study: No statistical method was used to set the sample size in advance, and investigators knew the group allocation. In validation, the model predicted progression to ophthalmopathy with 55% to 71% sensitivity and 72% to 85% specificity, a median of approximately 6.5 months before onset. Blood samples also contained most of the expanded thyroid clonotypes (frequency above 0.001), which suggests that blood repertoires may reflect thyroid immune responses. A 13 V-J signature model separated ophthalmopathy from stable hyperthyroidism, with about 90% sensitivity and around 84% specificity in cross-validation and 80%/75% in testing.

Reading from cysteine to phenylalanine, the CDR3 counts 15 amino acids. Kept here is only the CDR3 DNA, which spans 45 bases and is read in frame from base 1. CDR1 and CDR2 (SGHDT, YYEEEE) derive from the germline V gene. The junction shows trimming of 4 bases on V and 2 bases on J, and the gene matches do not reach 6 bases of it. This clonotype has a count of ten or more. Its antigen target is currently unknown. No much larger clone exists at a distance of one base, and base qualities are not known. Amplification of TCR beta CDR3 regions was carried out from RNA transcripts. For the first round of RT-PCR on the TCR CDR3, the HTBI primer set was used together with the Qiagen OneStep RT-PCR kit. Libraries were constructed in a second round of multiplex PCR, after which size selection and purification were performed. The libraries were sequenced on an Illumina HiSeq2000 using paired-end 100 bp reads. Processing in the source paper ran as follows. SOAPnuke was used to process the raw data, removing reads that contained adapters or uncalled bases, had a mean Phred below 15, or lacked an exact match to the constant primer or identifier. COPE v1.2.5 was used to merge high-quality paired reads, and clonotypes were defined as unique nucleotide sequences. MiTCR v1.1 was used to align clonotypes to the IMGT TRBV, TRBD and TRBJ reference segments. Analysis was restricted to V-J combinations with a frequency above 0.0001, which covered over 98% of repertoires. The TCS score was defined as the ratio of F50 (clonal expansion) to E x V (chaos), calculated using BLOSUM62-based TCRdist between CDR3 peptides within each V-J. Welch's t-statistics and random forest reduced around 520 V-J features to under 15, which were used in a naive Bayes classifier (R e1071). The public reads were run again by TCRdb, first through fastp at Q25 and then through MiXCR, and only productive beta chains were kept. Entries that share a CDR3 protein sequence are merged under the most common genes and DNA. The V and J calls reflect TCRdb's pipeline rather than the authors' work. For this sample there are about 350,000 distinct CDR3 sequences; less than 20% appear just once. The ten largest clones represent about a sixth of the sample.

This receptor was obtained from a woman aged 40 to 49 with Graves' ophthalmopathy. The chain employs TRBV5-6 and TRBJ1-1; 9 bases in the junction line up with TRBD1. Sequenced sample: blood. The nucleotides are TGTGCCAGCAGCACAGACAGGGGGGCAAACACTGAAGCTTTCTTT. Its protein reads: CASSTDRGANTEAFF. Where the CDR3 stops, the reference TRBV5-6 and TRBJ1-1 genes take over; the full variable domain is DAGVTQSPTHLIKTRGQQVTLRCSPKSGHDTVSWYQQALGQGPQFIFQYYEEEERQRGNFPDRFSGHQFPNYSSELNVNALLLGDSALYLCASSTDRGANTEAFFGQGTRLTVV.